This T cell receptor (beta chain) was sequenced for a study of shared clonotypes between healthy human individuals. Generated by immunoSEQ multiplex PCR, the TCRdb table keeps only in-frame clones and is missing some. The sample consists of 650,000 to 750,000 clones, approximately 79% of them appearing once. The V end lost 5 bases, the J end lost 7 bases, and 24 bases lay between the germline ends. Germline loops: CDR1 SEHNR, CDR2 FQNEAQ (reference sequence). This CDR3 contains 17 residues. Study-level findings and limits: The sharing of 5% to 5.5% of naive CD4 clonotypes was seen across a handful of donors.

For this clone: The antigen is not known.

The specimen sequenced was memory CD4+ T cells sorted from blood. Regarding subset: CD45RA-negative fraction. The receptor's source is a woman in her twenties or thirties in good health. The chain employs TRBV7-9 and TRBJ2-1, with D possibly matching TRBD2 (8 bases). The CDR3 DNA sequence: TGTGCCAGCAGCCCTAGGGGGCTAGCGGGCCCAGGGAATGAGCAGTTCTTC. Amino acids: CASSPRGLAGPGNEQFF.